The 22 T cell receptor beta chains in this list originate from one sample, sequenced in a study of metastatic and nonmetastatic thyroid tumors. Prior to thyroid surgery, none of the patients had received any treatment. TCRdb used MiXCR to call clones anew from the PCR reads. The sample has roughly 30,000 clones, about a sixth seen once. The sequenced sample consisted of blood. These receptors originate from a female donor with papillary thyroid cancer or a benign thyroid nodule (not recorded which). Some clones in this sample may be carry-over from other donors' samples.

This clone was observed many times. The genes are TRBV28 and TRBJ2-5, with D perhaps matching TRBD2 (5 bases). The CDR3 loop spans 13 amino acids. CDR1 is MDHEN, CDR2 SYDVKM, per germline. With 5 bases removed from V and 10 bases from J, the gap between germline ends came to 17 bases. The CDR3 DNA sequence: TGTGCCAGCAGTCCCCCGGGAACCACGGGCCAGTACTTC. Amino acid sequence: CASSPPGTTGQYF.

This clone was seen at least ten times. This chain uses TRBV27 with TRBJ1-1, with a tentative D call TRBD1 (5 bases). The CDR3 totals 14 residues. The germline V gene has CDR1 MNHEY and CDR2 SMNVEV (reference sequence). V lost 2 bases, J lost 5 bases, and 12 bases lay in between. CDR3 residues: CASSLNSGSTEAFF. The CDR3 DNA reads TGTGCCAGCAGTTTAAATTCAGGGAGTACTGAAGCTTTCTTT.

This clone showed up just a few times. The chain carries TRBV6-1 and TRBJ2-1; 12 nucleotides match TRBD2. J lost 5 bases, V lost 6 bases, and 5 bases had no gene match. The CDR3 runs to 15 residues. The V gene's germline CDR1 is MNHNS and CDR2 SASEGT. In DNA, the CDR3 is TGTGCCAGCAGATGGGGACTAGCGGGTCACAATGAGCAGTTCTTC. It encodes CASRWGLAGHNEQFF.

Points on this clone: A read error may explain this, as a much larger clone is one base away. This chain joins TRBV2 and TRBJ2-7; no definite D call. Germline-derived CDR1 and CDR2 are SNHLY and FYNNEI. The CDR3 loop spans 11 amino acids. The V end lost 4 bases, the J end lost 12 bases, and 13 bases lay between the germline ends. This CDR3 is CASSGARLVYF. CDR3 nucleotide sequence: TGTGCCAGCAGTGGAGCCCGGTTGGTGTACTTC.

This clone was found many times. V usage is TRBV4-1 and J usage is TRBJ2-2, with 7 bases aligning to TRBD1. The CDR3 runs to 16 residues. CDR1 and CDR2 from the germline V gene are MGHRA and YSYEKL. With 4 bases clipped from V and 5 bases from J, the junction kept 10 bases outside the gene matches. CDR3: CASSPTGRRETGELFF. Here the CDR3 DNA reads TGCGCCAGCAGCCCGACAGGGCGGAGAGAGACCGGGGAGCTGTTTTTT.

In its sample, this clone was seen once. The chain combines TRBV6-4 with TRBJ1-1, with 8 nucleotides matching TRBD1. Germline trimming cut 1 base from V and 1 base from J; bases unmatched to any gene: 14. This CDR3 is built from 19 residues. Germline CDR1 and CDR2: MRHNA and SNTAGT. CDR3 nucleotides: TGTGCCAGCAGTGACTTAGCGGGAGGGCAGGGGGCAGGGAACACTGAAGCTTTCTTT. Translating gives CASSDLAGGQGAGNTEAFF.

This clone was counted at least ten times. The chain employs TRBV27 and TRBJ1-1; 9 positions match TRBD1. Germline CDR1 MNHEY, CDR2 SMNVEV (reference sequence). J was trimmed by 0 bases and V by 2 bases; bases with no gene match: 1. The CDR3 has 15 residues. This chain's CDR3 is CASSLGTGMNTEAFF. DNA of the CDR3: TGTGCCAGCAGTTTAGGGACAGGGATGAACACTGAAGCTTTCTTT.

This clone came up many times. The gene calls are TRBV3-1 and TRBJ1-3; no reliable D call. With 0 bases removed from V and 4 bases from J, the gap between germline ends came to 10 bases. This CDR3 comprises 15 residues. The germline CDR1 and CDR2 sequences are LGHDT and YNNKEL (reference sequence). The CDR3 loop is CASSQDRAAGNTIYF. CDR3 nucleotides: TGTGCCAGCAGCCAAGATAGAGCAGCGGGAAACACCATATATTTT.

This clone showed up many times. The chain carries TRBV25-1 and TRBJ2-5; 10 nucleotides agree with TRBD2. This CDR3 has 16 residues. The germline V gene encodes CDR1 MGHDK and CDR2 SYGVNS. J gave up 5 bases and V 1 base, and 7 bases lay outside the gene matches. The CDR3 sequence: CASSESLAGVGETQYF. CDR3 nucleotide sequence: TGTGCCAGCAGTGAATCCCTAGCGGGAGTGGGTGAGACCCAGTACTTC.

This chain joins TRBV5-1 and TRBJ1-3; a possible D gene is TRBD1 (5 bases). Germline V CDR1 and CDR2: SGHRS, YFSETQ. The germline V and J ends were trimmed by 1 base and 0 bases, with 14 bases remaining between them. The CDR3 has 17 amino acids. DNA of the CDR3: TGCGCCAGCAGCTTGAGGGGAGTCTTATCCTCTGGAAACACCATATATTTT. Protein product: CASSLRGVLSSGNTIYF. The entire variable domain, with the rest obtained from reference TRBV5-1 and TRBJ1-3, is as follows: KAGVTQTPRYLIKTRGQQVTLSCSPISGHRSVSWYQQTPGQGLQFLFEYFSETQRNKGNFPGRFSGRQFSNSRSEMNVSTLELGDSALYLCASSLRGVLSSGNTIYFGEGSWLTVV.

This clone has ten or more counts. This chain joins TRBV20-1 and TRBJ2-1; TRBD2 agrees at 8 bases. With V trimmed by 5 bases and J by 8 bases, 14 bases remained unmatched. The germline gives CDR1 DFQATT, CDR2 SNEGSKA (reference sequence). CDR3 length: 15 residues. The CDR3 coding sequence is TGCAGTGCTCCCTCGGGACTAGGTTTAATCCATGAGCAGTTCTTC. It encodes CSAPSGLGLIHEQFF.

Ten or more counts support this clone. The genes are TRBV27 and TRBJ2-5; 14 nucleotides match TRBD2. The V gene end was trimmed by 5 bases and the J gene end by 5 bases; junction bases not matched to a gene: 10. The CDR3 has 17 residues. Germline CDR1 reads MNHEY; CDR2 reads SMNVEV (reference sequence). The CDR3 region has the DNA TGTGCCAGCAGTCTAACTGTTCGACTAGCGGGAGGGGAGACCCAGTACTTC. It encodes CASSLTVRLAGGETQYF.

This clone showed up many times. This chain connects TRBV24-1 to TRBJ1-1; no definite D call. Trimming pared 6 bases from V and 0 bases from J, leaving 7 bases between. Per the germline V gene, CDR1 is KGHDR and CDR2 is SFDVKD. The CDR3 runs to 13 residues. The CDR3 reads CATSKGMNTEAFF. CDR3 sequence (DNA): TGTGCCACCAGTAAGGGCATGAACACTGAAGCTTTCTTT.

This clone showed up many times. The V and J genes are TRBV6-1 and TRBJ1-2; 10 bases agree with TRBD1. CDR1 is MNHNS and CDR2 is SASEGT in the germline V gene. The CDR3 length is 15 residues. The V and J ends lost 0 bases and 7 bases, in that order; junction bases with no gene match: 5. The CDR3 nucleotides are TGTGCCAGCAGTGAAGCGTATAGGGACAGGGGTGGCTACACCTTC. It yields the protein CASSEAYRDRGGYTF.

This clone was detected ten times or more. In DNA form, the CDR3 reads TGTGCCATCAGTGAGGGGACTAGCGGGGTTTACAATGAGCAGTTCTTC. Protein product: CAISEGTSGVYNEQFF. The chain carries TRBV10-3 and TRBJ2-1; TRBD2 agrees at 13 bases. CDR3 length: 16 residues. CDR1 and CDR2 (germline): ENHRY, SYGVKD. V trimming: 2 bases; J trimming: 4 bases; junction bases outside the gene matches: 2.

This clone was counted many times. The CDR3 DNA is TGTGCCTGGAGTTCGGACAGCTATAATTCACCCCTCCACTTT. Translating gives CAWSSDSYNSPLHF. The chain carries TRBV30 and TRBJ1-6, with D perhaps matching TRBD1 (6 bases). There are 14 residues in the CDR3. V lost 2 bases to trimming and J lost 3 bases, with 8 bases between them. Germline V gene sequence: CDR1 GTSNPN, CDR2 SVGIG (reference sequence). The full variable domain, completed using reference TRBV30 and TRBJ1-6, is SQTIHQWPATLVQPVGSPLSLECTVEGTSNPNLYWYRQAAGRGLQLLFYSVGIGQISSEVPQNLSASRPQDRQFILSSKKLLLSDSGFYLCAWSSDSYNSPLHFGNGTRLTVT.

This clone was detected many times. The junction differs from germline at one of its ends, possibly a read error. V and J are TRBV7-7 and TRBJ2-1; D remains unclear. This CDR3 comprises 13 residues. The V gene's germline CDR1 is SSHAT and CDR2 FNYEAQ (reference sequence). The CDR3 nucleotides read TGTGCTAGCAGCGTCGCGTGGGGAAATGAGCAGTTCTTC. Its translation is CASSVAWGNEQFF.

A few counts support this clone. Being one base from a much bigger clone, this may be a read error. The conserved final phenylalanine or tryptophan is absent from the CDR3, which likely points to a read error. CDR3 sequence reads: CAISESGTGEQFL. The CDR3, as DNA: TGCGCCATCAGTGAGTCTGGGACAGGGGAGCAGTTCCTC. This chain connects TRBV10-1 to TRBJ2-1; TRBD1 agrees at 9 bases. Looked up from germline, CDR1 is WNHNN and CDR2 is SYGVQD (reference sequence). The CDR3 has 13 residues.

This clone has ten or more counts. This chain links TRBV7-2 with TRBJ1-6; 7 nucleotides agree with TRBD1. The CDR3 consists of 16 residues. The ends lost 2 bases at V and 10 bases at J; junction bases unmatched: 11. Germline V gives CDR1 SGHTA, CDR2 FQGNSA. CDR3 sequence: CASSLSGGTDFSPLHF. The CDR3 coding sequence is TGTGCCAGCAGCTTAAGTGGGGGGACAGATTTCTCACCCCTCCACTTT. The full variable domain, in which reference TRBV7-2 and TRBJ1-6 provide the parts outside the CDR3, is GAGVSQSPSNKVTEKGKDVELRCDPISGHTALYWYRQSLGQGLEFLIYFQGNSAPDKSGLPSDRFSAERTGGSVSTLTIQRTQQEDSAVYLCASSLSGGTDFSPLHFGNGTRLTVT.

Ten or more counts support this clone. This chain links TRBV6-1 with TRBJ2-2; weak D call: TRBD1 (5 bases). The CDR3 sequence is 13 residues long. The V gene's germline CDR1 is MNHNS and CDR2 SASEGT. Trimming pared 8 bases from V and 1 base from J, leaving 8 bases between. The CDR3 reads CASQTVNTGELFF. The CDR3 DNA follows: TGTGCCAGCCAGACAGTGAACACCGGGGAGCTGTTTTTT.

This clone was recorded many times. The J gene is TRBJ2-1, the V gene TRBV15, with 11 nucleotides matching TRBD2. CDR1 and CDR2 (germline): LNHNV, YYDKDF (reference sequence). CDR3 length: 16 amino acids. The V segment lost 1 base and the J segment 4 bases; nucleotides outside the gene matches: 3. DNA of the CDR3: TGTGCCACCAGCAGAGGGCTAGCGGGAGGTTACAATGAGCAGTTCTTC. Translation: CATSRGLAGGYNEQFF.

This clone was detected ten times or more. The V gene is TRBV29-1, the J gene TRBJ2-6, with D hard to call. The CDR3 contains 16 residues. Germline V gene data show CDR1 as SQVTM and CDR2 as ANQGSEA. The ends were cut back, 3 bases at V and 0 bases at J, with 12 bases in the middle. CDR3 bases: TGCAGCGTTGAGACATTATTAAGCTCTGGGGCCAACGTCCTGACTTTC. Residues: CSVETLLSSGANVLTF.